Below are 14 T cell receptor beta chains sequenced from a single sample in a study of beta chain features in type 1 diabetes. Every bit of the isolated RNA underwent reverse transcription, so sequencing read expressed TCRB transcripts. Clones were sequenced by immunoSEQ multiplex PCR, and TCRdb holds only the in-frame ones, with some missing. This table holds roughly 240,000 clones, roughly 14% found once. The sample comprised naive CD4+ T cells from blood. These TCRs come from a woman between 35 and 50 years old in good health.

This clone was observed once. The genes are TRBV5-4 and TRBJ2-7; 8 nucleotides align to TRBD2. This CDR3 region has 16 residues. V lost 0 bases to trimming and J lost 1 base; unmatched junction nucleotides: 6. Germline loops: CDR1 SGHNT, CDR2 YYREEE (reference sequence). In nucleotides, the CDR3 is TGTGCCAGCAGCTTGGCCGGGCTAGCGGGTTCCTACGAGCAGTACTTC. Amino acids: CASSLAGLAGSYEQYF.

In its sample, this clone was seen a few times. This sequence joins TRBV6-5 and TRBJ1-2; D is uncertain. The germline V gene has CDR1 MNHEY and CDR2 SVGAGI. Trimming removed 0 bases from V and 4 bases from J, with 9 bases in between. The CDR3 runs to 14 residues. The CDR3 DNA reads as TGTGCCAGCAGTTACTCGGGCGAACTCTATGGCTACACCTTC. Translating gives CASSYSGELYGYTF.

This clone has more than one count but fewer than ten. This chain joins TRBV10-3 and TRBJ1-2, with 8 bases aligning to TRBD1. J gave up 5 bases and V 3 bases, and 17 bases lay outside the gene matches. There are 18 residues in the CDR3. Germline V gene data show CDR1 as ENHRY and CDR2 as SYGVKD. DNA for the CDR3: TGTGCCATCAGTGATTCCGGGACAGGTAATCTTCTAGGATATGGCTACACCTTC. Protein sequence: CAISDSGTGNLLGYGYTF.

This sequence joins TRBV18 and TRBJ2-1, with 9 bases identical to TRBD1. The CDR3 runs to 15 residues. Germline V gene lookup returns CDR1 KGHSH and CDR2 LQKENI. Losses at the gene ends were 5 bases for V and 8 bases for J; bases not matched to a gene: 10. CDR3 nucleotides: TGTGCCAGCTCATCAAACAGGGGGCCGGTCGATGAGCAGTTCTTC. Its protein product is CASSSNRGPVDEQFF.

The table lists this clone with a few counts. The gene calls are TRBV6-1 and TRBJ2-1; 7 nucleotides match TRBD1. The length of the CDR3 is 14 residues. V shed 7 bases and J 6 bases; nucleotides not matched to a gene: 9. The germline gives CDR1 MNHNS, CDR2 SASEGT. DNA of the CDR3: TGTGCCAGCACCCCGTGGACAGGACTCAATGAGCAGTTCTTC. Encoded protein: CASTPWTGLNEQFF.

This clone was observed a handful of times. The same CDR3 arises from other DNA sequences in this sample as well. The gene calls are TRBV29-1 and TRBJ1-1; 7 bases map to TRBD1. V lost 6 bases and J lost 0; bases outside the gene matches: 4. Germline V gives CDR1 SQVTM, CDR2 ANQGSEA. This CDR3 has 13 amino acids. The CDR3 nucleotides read TGCAGCGTATCGACAGGGCTGAACACTGAAGCTTTCTTT. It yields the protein CSVSTGLNTEAFF.

The CDR3 bases are TGCGCCAGCAGCACGGAGCGGGGGGCCGGGGAGACCCAGTACTTC. Its protein product is CASSTERGAGETQYF. V is TRBV5-1 and J is TRBJ2-5; 9 bases agree with TRBD2. CDR1 and CDR2 from the germline V gene are SGHRS and YFSETQ. J lost 5 bases, V lost 4 bases, and 9 bases had no gene match. This CDR3 comprises 15 residues.

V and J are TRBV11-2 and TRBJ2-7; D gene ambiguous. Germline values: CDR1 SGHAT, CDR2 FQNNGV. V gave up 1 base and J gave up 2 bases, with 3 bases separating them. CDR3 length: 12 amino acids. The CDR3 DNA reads TGTGCCAGCAGCTTAGCGGCCTACGAGCAGTACTTC. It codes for CASSLAAYEQYF.

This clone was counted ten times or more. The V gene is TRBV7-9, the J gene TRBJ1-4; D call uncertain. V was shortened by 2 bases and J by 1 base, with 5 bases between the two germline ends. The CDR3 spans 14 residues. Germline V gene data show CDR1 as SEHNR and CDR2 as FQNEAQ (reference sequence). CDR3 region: CASSLTGTNEKLFF. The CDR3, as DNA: TGTGCCAGCAGCTTAACCGGAACTAATGAAAAACTGTTTTTT.

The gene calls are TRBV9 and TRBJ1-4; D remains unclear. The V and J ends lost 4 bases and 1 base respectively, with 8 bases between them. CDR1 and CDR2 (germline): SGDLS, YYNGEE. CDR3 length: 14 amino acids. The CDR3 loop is CASSPGLTNEKLFF. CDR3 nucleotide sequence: TGTGCCAGCAGCCCGGGATTAACTAATGAAAAACTGTTTTTT. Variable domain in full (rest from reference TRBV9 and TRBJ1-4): DSGVTQTPKHLITATGQRVTLRCSPRSGDLSVYWYQQSLDQGLQFLIQYYNGEERAKGNILERFSAQQFPDLHSELNLSSLELGDSALYFCASSPGLTNEKLFFGSGTQLSVL.

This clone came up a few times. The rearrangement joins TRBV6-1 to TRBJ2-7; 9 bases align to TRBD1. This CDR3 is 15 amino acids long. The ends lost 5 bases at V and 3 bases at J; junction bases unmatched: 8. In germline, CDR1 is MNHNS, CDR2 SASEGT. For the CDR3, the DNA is TGTGCCAGCAGTCCTCCGGACAGGGGTTTCTACGAGCAGTACTTC. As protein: CASSPPDRGFYEQYF.

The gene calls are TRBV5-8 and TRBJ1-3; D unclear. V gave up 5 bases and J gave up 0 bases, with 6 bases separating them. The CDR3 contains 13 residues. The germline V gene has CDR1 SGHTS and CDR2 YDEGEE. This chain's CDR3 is CASRQYSGNTIYF. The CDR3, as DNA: TGTGCCAGCAGGCAGTACTCTGGAAACACCATATATTTT.

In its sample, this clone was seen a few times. CDR3 bases: TGTGCCAGCAGGCTAGCGGCAAGCACAGATACGCAGTATTTT. Translating gives CASRLAASTDTQYF. The V and J genes are TRBV27 and TRBJ2-3; 7 bases are shared with TRBD2. The CDR3 runs to 14 residues. V was clipped by 6 bases and J by 0 bases; unmatched bases: 3. CDR1 and CDR2 (germline): MNHEY, SMNVEV (reference sequence).

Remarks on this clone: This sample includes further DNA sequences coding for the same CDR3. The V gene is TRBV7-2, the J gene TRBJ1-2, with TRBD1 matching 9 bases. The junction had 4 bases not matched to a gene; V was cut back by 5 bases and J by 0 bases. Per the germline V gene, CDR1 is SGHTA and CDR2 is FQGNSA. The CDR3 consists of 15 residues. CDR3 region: CASSPRTGANYGYTF. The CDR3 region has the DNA TGTGCCAGCAGCCCTCGGACAGGGGCTAACTATGGCTACACCTTC.